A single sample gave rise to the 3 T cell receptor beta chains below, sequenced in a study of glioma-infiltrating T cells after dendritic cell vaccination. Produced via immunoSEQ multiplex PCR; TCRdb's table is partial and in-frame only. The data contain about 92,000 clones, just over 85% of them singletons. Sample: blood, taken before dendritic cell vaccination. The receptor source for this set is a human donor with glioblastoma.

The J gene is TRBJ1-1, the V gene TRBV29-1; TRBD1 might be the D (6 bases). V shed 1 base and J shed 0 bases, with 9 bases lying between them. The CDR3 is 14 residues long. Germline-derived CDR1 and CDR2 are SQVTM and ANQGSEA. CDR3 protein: CSVEAQGMNTEAFF. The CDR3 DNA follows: TGCAGCGTTGAAGCTCAGGGGATGAACACTGAAGCTTTCTTT.

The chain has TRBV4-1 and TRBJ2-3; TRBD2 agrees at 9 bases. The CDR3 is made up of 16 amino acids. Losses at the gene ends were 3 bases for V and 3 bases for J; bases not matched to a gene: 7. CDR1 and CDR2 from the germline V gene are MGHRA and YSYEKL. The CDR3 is CASSQISGSGTDTQYF. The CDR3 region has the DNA TGCGCCAGCAGCCAGATTAGCGGGAGTGGTACAGATACGCAGTATTTT.

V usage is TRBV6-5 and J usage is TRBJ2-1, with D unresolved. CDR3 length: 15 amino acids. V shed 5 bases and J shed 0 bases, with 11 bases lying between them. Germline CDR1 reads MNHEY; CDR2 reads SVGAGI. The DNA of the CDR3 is TGTGCCAGCAGTCCCTCCTTCAGCTCCTACAATGAGCAGTTCTTC. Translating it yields CASSPSFSSYNEQFF.